The source of this TCR beta chain is a study of identical twins. TCRdb reprocessed the 5' RACE reads with MiXCR, giving one entry per CDR3 protein. The data hold a few hundred thousand distinct CDR3 sequences, with approximately 14% observed a single time. This clonotype was found a few times. The antigen remains undetermined. Trimming took 4 bases from V and 0 from J; bases not matched to a gene: 11. The V gene's germline CDR1 is PRHDT and CDR2 FYEKMQ (reference sequence). The CDR3 contains 17 residues. Study conclusions and caveats: Cord blood's abundant beta clonotypes had fewer insertions, unlike memory repertoires.

These same records also appear under a second study, on yellow fever vaccine responses in identical twins. This second report adds: Reportedly, twins showed a vaccine T cell response that looked partly convergent and partly personalized.

The receptor was isolated from a young woman in good health. The sample taken for sequencing was CD4+ T cells sorted from blood. The J gene is TRBJ1-1, the V gene TRBV13; TRBD1 matches at 7 bases. The DNA of the CDR3 is TGTGCCAGCAGCTCATCCGAATACAGGGGAATGAACACTGAAGCTTTCTTT. This codes for CASSSSEYRGMNTEAFF.